The clone carrying this T cell receptor (beta chain) has more than one count but fewer than ten. Sample treatment: oral pan-JAK inhibitor, 5-10 mg twice daily. Sequencing templates came from extracted RNA that was reverse transcribed into cDNA. TCRdb's copy holds only in-frame clones and misses some; the assay was immunoSEQ multiplex PCR. This table holds under 350,000 clones, roughly 64% found once. This sample is drawn from a study of CD8+ T cells in alopecia areata. The CDR3 contains 13 residues. V was clipped by 0 bases and J by 4 bases, with 7 bases between them. Germline V CDR1 and CDR2: SGHVS, FNYEAQ.

The V and J genes are TRBV7-6 and TRBJ2-7, with TRBD1 as a possible D gene (5 bases). Here the sequenced sample was CD4+ T cells sorted from blood, taken at week 24, from a patient treated with tofacitinib. The clonotype originates from a human donor with alopecia areata. CDR3 DNA sequence: TGTGCCAGCAGCTTAGCGCAGGGTTACGAGCAGTACTTC. Translation: CASSLAQGYEQYF. Together with reference TRBV7-6 and TRBJ2-7, the CDR3 gives the full variable domain: GAGVSQSPRYKVTKRGQDVALRCDPISGHVSLYWYRQALGQGPEFLTYFNYEAQQDKSGLPNDRFSAERPEGSISTLTIQRTEQRDSAMYRCASSLAQGYEQYFGPGTRLTVT.